This T cell receptor (beta chain) was sequenced in a study of STAT5B mutations in CD4+ large granular lymphocyte leukemia. Study details: Anti-CD4 microbead selection came after CD8+ cell depletion in cryopreserved samples.

Worth noting for this clone: The antigen remains unidentified.

Points from the study as a whole: Without putative leukemic clones, patient CD4-sorted repertoires remained more clonal than healthy CD4+ repertoires. TRBV06-family usage was enriched in top patient clones (8/27) versus controls (2/35).

CDR3 length: 15 residues. Germline V gives CDR1 SQVTM, CDR2 ANQGSEA. The V segment lost 2 bases and the J segment 6 bases; nucleotides outside the gene matches: 9. Sequencing was at survey level. TCRdb keeps only in-frame clones here, not all; method: immunoSEQ multiplex PCR. The sample records thousands of clones, around nine tenths being singletons. Sequencing was done on a sample of PBMCs. This TCR was recovered from a woman aged 70-85 years with CD4+ T-cell large granular lymphocyte leukemia. This chain joins TRBV29-1 and TRBJ2-2, with 7 bases aligning to TRBD1. CDR3 bases: TGCAGCGTTGAACCTGGCGACAGGGCGGCCGGGGAGCTGTTTTTT. It specifies CSVEPGDRAAGELFF.